These 24 T cell receptor beta chains came from one sample sequenced in a study of cytomegalovirus exposure and HLA in healthy donors. With 60 Vbeta and 13 Jbeta primers, the PCR was carried out. Here immunoSEQ multiplex PCR was the method, and the copy in TCRdb shows in-frame clones only, minus some. The repertoire holds 200,000 to 250,000 clones, approximately 68% seen once, with 1.5% to 2% in the top ten. Sequencing was carried out using PBMCs. These receptors all come from a woman aged 25 to 45 in good health and CMV-seronegative.

The rearrangement joins TRBV7-2 to TRBJ2-1; TRBD2 is a possible D gene (6 bases). Trimming took off 5 bases at V and 1 base at J, with 21 bases between the two ends. This CDR3 is built from 18 residues. Germline V lookup: CDR1 SGHTA, CDR2 FQGNSA. The CDR3, as DNA: TGTGCCAGCAGCCCGCGGGACTTTACGACCATATCCTACAATGAGCAGTTCTTC. This codes for CASSPRDFTTISYNEQFF.

V and J are TRBV19 and TRBJ2-1, with TRBD2 identical over 12 bases. The CDR3 covers 15 residues. The V and J ends lost 7 bases and 5 bases, in that order; junction bases with no gene match: 6. Germline CDR1 LNHDA, CDR2 SQIVND (reference sequence). CDR3 in DNA: TGTGCCAGTACCCCAACTAGCGGGGGGAACAATGAGCAGTTCTTC. It translates to CASTPTSGGNNEQFF.

V gene TRBV10-1 combines with J gene TRBJ1-3; 7 nucleotides align to TRBD1. The CDR3 totals 14 residues. Per the germline V gene, CDR1 is WNHNN and CDR2 is SYGVQD (reference sequence). Trimming took 8 bases from V and 4 from J; bases not matched to a gene: 8. The DNA for the CDR3 is TGCGCCAGCTACGTCAGGGGGGAAGGAAACACCATATATTTT. As protein: CASYVRGEGNTIYF.

This clone was observed a single time. The chain couples TRBV6-1 to TRBJ2-5, with TRBD2 as a possible D gene (5 bases). Trimming cost V 2 bases and J 2 bases, with 12 bases left between them. The CDR3 runs to 15 residues. Germline CDR1 reads MNHNS; CDR2 reads SASEGT. The CDR3 DNA is TGTGCCAGCAGTGAACTTTACCTAGCTCAAGAGACCCAGTACTTC. Translated, it gives CASSELYLAQETQYF.

This clone has more than one count but fewer than ten. The chain employs TRBV20-1 and TRBJ1-1; D might be TRBD1 (5 bases). V was trimmed by 5 bases and J by 5 bases, leaving 9 bases between them. This CDR3 spans 11 amino acids. Germline loops: CDR1 DFQATT, CDR2 SNEGSKA (reference sequence). CDR3 sequence reads: CSAQGGTEAFF. The CDR3 DNA follows: TGCAGTGCTCAGGGAGGAACTGAAGCTTTCTTT.

This rearrangement joins TRBV5-1 to TRBJ2-5; TRBD2 aligns across 12 bases. The V gene end was trimmed by 5 bases and the J gene end by 1 base; junction bases not matched to a gene: 6. The CDR3 runs to 16 residues. Germline CDR1 SGHRS, CDR2 YFSETQ. In DNA form, the CDR3 reads TGCGCCAGCAGACAGACTAGCGGGGGAATCCAAGAGACCCAGTACTTC. This gives the protein CASRQTSGGIQETQYF.

V gene TRBV6-6 combines with J gene TRBJ2-1; TRBD2 agrees at 8 bases. Per the germline V gene, CDR1 is MNHNY and CDR2 is SVGAGI (reference sequence). The CDR3 length is 12 residues. The V gene end was trimmed by 4 bases and the J gene end by 13 bases; junction bases not matched to a gene: 6. This CDR3 is CASSSGGAFQFF. The CDR3 nucleotides are TGTGCCAGCAGTTCCGGGGGGGCCTTTCAGTTCTTC.

The V call is TRBV30, the J call TRBJ1-2; no firm D call. The germline CDR1 and CDR2 sequences are GTSNPN and SVGIG (reference sequence). There are 12 residues in the CDR3. V lost 3 bases and J lost 7, with 12 bases in between. The CDR3 DNA reads as TGTGCCTGGAGACACGTTTCGTTTGGCTACACCTTC. This gives the protein CAWRHVSFGYTF.

The sample holds a few counts of this clone. The chain joins TRBV6-5 to TRBJ1-1; D is undetermined. CDR1 MNHEY and CDR2 SVGAGI come from the germline V gene. The CDR3 is 11 residues long. V was shortened by 6 bases and J by 6 bases, with 8 bases between the two germline ends. Written as DNA, the CDR3 is TGTGCCAGCAGCCGCGGGCCTGAAGCTTTCTTT. Protein sequence: CASSRGPEAFF.

A remark on this clone: One end of the junction fails to match germline, which may point to a read error. This chain joins TRBV6-1 and TRBJ1-5; TRBD1 might be the D (5 bases). The CDR3 extends over 14 amino acids. Germline V gene lookup returns CDR1 MNHNS and CDR2 SASEGT. CDR3 sequence reads: CASIEPGANQPQHF. CDR3 nucleotide sequence: TGTGCCAGCATTGAACCTGGGGCCAATCAGCCCCAGCATTTT.

The sample holds a few counts of this clone. The rearrangement joins TRBV6-5 to TRBJ2-1; TRBD2 matches at 8 bases. Germline CDR1 reads MNHEY; CDR2 reads SVGAGI. The CDR3 is 15 amino acids. J gave up 0 bases and V 5 bases, and 3 bases lay outside the gene matches. CDR3 nucleotide sequence: TGTGCCAGCAGTGGACTAGCCTACTCCTACAATGAGCAGTTCTTC. Its protein is CASSGLAYSYNEQFF.

V and J are TRBV6-1 and TRBJ1-2; 10 nucleotides match TRBD1. Losses at the gene ends were 6 bases for V and 9 bases for J; bases not matched to a gene: 10. The germline V gene encodes CDR1 MNHNS and CDR2 SASEGT. CDR3 size: 14 residues. The CDR3 nucleotides are TGTGCCAGCAGGCGAGCCGGGACAGGGGATCGCTACACCTTC. Translating gives CASRRAGTGDRYTF.

The chain couples TRBV4-2 to TRBJ1-1; no definite D call. The germline V gene has CDR1 LGHNA and CDR2 YNFKEQ. This CDR3 has 12 residues. The V end was cut by 5 bases, the J end by 7 bases, with 11 bases between. CDR3 DNA sequence: TGTGCCAGCAGCTTGGTTACACATGAAGCTTTCTTT. It codes for CASSLVTHEAFF.

This rearrangement joins TRBV29-1 to TRBJ2-3; 7 bases match TRBD2. Germline values: CDR1 SQVTM, CDR2 ANQGSEA. The CDR3 length is 14 residues. V shed 5 bases and J 3 bases; nucleotides not matched to a gene: 8. CDR3 in amino acids: CSVIGLEETDTQYF. CDR3 DNA sequence: TGCAGCGTTATCGGACTAGAGGAAACAGATACGCAGTATTTT.

This clone appeared once. The chain combines TRBV5-5 with TRBJ1-2; TRBD1 agrees at 8 bases. The CDR3 runs 16 residues. The V gene end was trimmed by 4 bases and the J gene end by 8 bases; junction bases not matched to a gene: 16. Germline assignment: CDR1 SGHKS and CDR2 YYEKEE (reference sequence). CDR3 sequence reads: CASSPIQTGARQGYTF. The CDR3, as DNA: TGTGCCAGCAGCCCTATACAGACAGGGGCCCGTCAGGGCTACACCTTC.

The chain has TRBV21-1 and TRBJ1-6. TRBV21-1 is shown as a pseudogene. This CDR3 is built from 14 residues. CDR3 sequence: CASSKSSRESPLHF. DNA for the CDR3: TGTGCCAGCAGCAAAAGCTCCCGGGAATCACCCCTCCACTTT.

This clone was observed once. V and J are TRBV7-6 and TRBJ1-2; D not resolved. The V gene's germline CDR1 is SGHVS and CDR2 FNYEAQ. The CDR3 length is 16 residues. The V gene lost 3 bases and the J gene lost 8 bases, with 22 bases spanning the gap. The CDR3 loop is CASSFPDRTAPGGYTF. As DNA, the CDR3 is TGTGCCAGCAGCTTCCCTGACCGGACGGCGCCGGGAGGCTACACCTTC.

This chain links TRBV5-4 with TRBJ1-2; no reliable D call. The CDR3 length is 15 residues. V shed 4 bases and J shed 6 bases, with 19 bases lying between them. Germline V gene sequence: CDR1 SGHNT, CDR2 YYREEE (reference sequence). The DNA of the CDR3 is TGTGCCAGCAGCCAAGAGATTCGGGGAACGGATGGCTACACCTTC. Its translation is CASSQEIRGTDGYTF.

V is TRBV25-1 and J is TRBJ2-7; 7 nucleotides match TRBD1. The V and J ends lost 8 bases and 3 bases, in that order; junction bases with no gene match: 7. Germline CDR1 is MGHDK and CDR2 is SYGVNS. The CDR3 extends over 13 amino acids. CDR3 nucleotides: TGTGCCAGCGAGGGGGCTTGGGGCTACGAGCAGTACTTC. Its protein product is CASEGAWGYEQYF.

The chain carries TRBV7-9 and TRBJ1-1; 7 bases align to TRBD1. The V segment lost 3 bases and the J segment 4 bases; nucleotides outside the gene matches: 8. The germline gives CDR1 SEHNR, CDR2 FQNEAQ (reference sequence). The CDR3 length is 15 residues. DNA for the CDR3: TGTGCCAGCAGCTTGGAGGGGGACAGTGGCACTGAAGCTTTCTTT. Translated: CASSLEGDSGTEAFF.

The V and J genes are TRBV6-1 and TRBJ2-7; no definite D call. The germline CDR1 and CDR2 sequences are MNHNS and SASEGT. The CDR3 spans 12 residues. V gave up 7 bases and J gave up 3 bases, with 10 bases separating them. The CDR3 is CASKATDYEQYF. Written as DNA, the CDR3 is TGTGCCAGCAAAGCAACCGACTACGAGCAGTACTTC.

This clone was observed once. The chain links TRBV12-5 to TRBJ2-7; perhaps TRBD2 as D (5 bases). CDR3 length: 13 amino acids. V dropped 5 bases and J dropped 0 bases, with 8 bases sitting between them. Germline V gene lookup returns CDR1 LGHNT and CDR2 FRNRAP. Here the CDR3 reads CASGPGSSYEQYF. CDR3 nucleotide sequence: TGTGCTAGTGGTCCGGGAAGCTCCTACGAGCAGTACTTC.

The genes are TRBV5-4 and TRBJ2-5, with D maybe TRBD2 (6 bases). The germline gives CDR1 SGHNT, CDR2 YYREEE (reference sequence). V was trimmed by 3 bases and J by 7 bases, leaving 16 bases between them. The CDR3 extends over 14 amino acids. The CDR3 here is CASSSTVSGGTQYF. The CDR3, as DNA: TGTGCCAGCAGCTCGACAGTCTCCGGGGGGACCCAGTACTTC.

This clone was seen more than once but under ten times. V usage is TRBV5-4 and J usage is TRBJ2-5, with 7 bases aligning to TRBD2. Per germline, CDR1 SGHNT and CDR2 YYREEE (reference sequence). The length of the CDR3 is 16 residues. Unmatched junction bases numbered 10, after V lost 1 base and J lost 4 bases. In nucleotides, the CDR3 is TGTGCCAGCAGCTTGCTTCAGCCGGGGAGGGGAGAGACCCAGTACTTC. Protein sequence: CASSLLQPGRGETQYF.